This entry describes one T cell receptor (beta chain). This entry is derived from a study of T cells in tuberculosis. The V and J ends lost 7 bases and 4 bases respectively, with 14 bases between them. This CDR3 comprises 14 residues. The germline V gene encodes CDR1 SNHLY and CDR2 FYNNEI. The data were produced by immunoSEQ multiplex PCR, yet TCRdb's version contains in-frame clones alone and is incomplete. This sample has roughly 40,000 clones, with approximately 95% found just once. The TCR was taken from a donor aged 10-29 years with latent tuberculosis or without tuberculosis infection. V gene TRBV2 combines with J gene TRBJ2-1; TRBD2 is a possible D gene (6 bases). The sequencing sample was made of PBMCs. The CDR3 nucleotides are TGTGCCAGCATGCGGGGCGGGGAGTACAATGAGCAGTTCTTC. It translates to CASMRGGEYNEQFF.